The entry below gives a single T cell receptor beta chain sequence along with its context. The antigen it binds to is not known. Within one base of it there is no much larger clone, and no base qualities were kept. The collaborating institutions used their own protocols to collect whole blood in K2EDTA tubes. Collaborator samples were shipped for TCRbeta analysis as frozen whole blood, isolated PBMCs, or DNA extracted from either sample type. This entry belongs to a study of blood T cell repertoires in COVID-19 (TCRdb year 2020). Some background on the complete study: The collaborator samples originated in the United States, Italy and Spain and spanned the acute and convalescent phases of COVID-19. The material from the prospective study consisted of cDNA or gDNA derived from T cells, B-cell-depleted T cells, or PBMCs. The samples were drawn from two sources: the first 160 participants of the ongoing ImmuneRACE study, and 1,200 or so subjects contributed by 6 global collaborators. The sample metadata nearly always contained a de-identified subject ID, COVID-19 status, age in years and sex. Where HLA class I and class II types were available, the types were taken from metadata supplied by the sample provider, not from assay-based typing. Subjects who had been exposed to COVID-19, were actively infected with it, or had recovered from it provided the deeply sampled blood TCRbeta repertoires that made up the dataset. The repertoires were made available in a free public database intended to serve as a resource for research on the immune response to SARS-CoV-2. Findings and caveats that apply to the study as a whole: How much clinical and demographic metadata was included differed by source and by participant, and the metadata was provided uncurated.

TCRbeta CDR3 regions were amplified from genomic DNA using the immunoSEQ Assay, a bias-controlled multiplex PCR. As for the authors' bioinformatics: The number of nucleated cells in each sample was estimated from the amplification of reference gene primers within the assay. Sequence reads were collapsed and filtered to measure the absolute abundance of every unique TCRbeta CDR3 rearrangement. For each sample, productive Simpson clonality was calculated as the square root of Simpson's diversity index over productive rearrangements. TCRdb obtained this table from immuneACCESS and retained in-frame rearrangements with V and J assigned. These tables miss some clones; where compared with another copy, unresolved V genes account for less than half of the shortfall, and the remainder is unexplained. V and J calls plus clone size are reproduced from that table; the DNA served to infer D and trimming. Here the sample has approximately 85,000 clones; about 81% occur a single time. The ten largest clones take up about 13% of the sample.

The sequencing input was peripheral blood. The source is a human donor in a cohort sampled during active COVID-19.

The CDR3 is CASSLTGVSEAFF. The sequenced DNA: TGTGCCAGCAGTTTAACAGGGGTATCTGAAGCTTTCTTT. Recombination connected TRBV28 to TRBJ1-1; 7 middle bases align to TRBD1. From the germline V gene, CDR1 is MDHEN and CDR2 is SYDVKM. The CDR3 sequence holds 13 residues, the cysteine and phenylalanine included. The kept DNA is CDR3 alone, 39 bases in frame from the first base. The V end gives up 2 bases and the J end 6 bases, leaving 3 bases in the junction not matched to a gene.